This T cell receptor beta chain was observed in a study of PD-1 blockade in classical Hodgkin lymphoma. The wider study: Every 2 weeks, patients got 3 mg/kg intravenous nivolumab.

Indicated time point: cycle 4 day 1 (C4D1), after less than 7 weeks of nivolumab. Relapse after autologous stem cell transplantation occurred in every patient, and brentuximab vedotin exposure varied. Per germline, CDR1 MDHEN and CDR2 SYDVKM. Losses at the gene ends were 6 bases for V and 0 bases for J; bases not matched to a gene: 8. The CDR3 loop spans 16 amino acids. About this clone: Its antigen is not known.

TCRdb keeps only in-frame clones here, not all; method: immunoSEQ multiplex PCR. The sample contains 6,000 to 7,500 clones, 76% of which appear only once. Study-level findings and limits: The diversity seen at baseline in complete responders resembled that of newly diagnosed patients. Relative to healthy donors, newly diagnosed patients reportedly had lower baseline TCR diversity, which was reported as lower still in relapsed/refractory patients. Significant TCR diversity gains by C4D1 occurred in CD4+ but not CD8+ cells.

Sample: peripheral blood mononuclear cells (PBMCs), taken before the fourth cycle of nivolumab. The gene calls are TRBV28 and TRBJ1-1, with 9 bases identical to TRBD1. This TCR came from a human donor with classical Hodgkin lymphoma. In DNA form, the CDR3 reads TGTGCCAGCAGGCACAGGGGGCGGAGGATGAACACTGAAGCTTTCTTT. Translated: CASRHRGRRMNTEAFF.